The 25 T cell receptor beta chains given below trace back to one sample, sequenced in a study of T cell responses to AZD1222 COVID-19 vaccine. Assay: immunoSEQ multiplex PCR; the TCRdb copy retains only in-frame clones and omits some. The data hold some 200,000 clones, with 88% observed a single time. The material was peripheral blood, obtained 28 days after the second AZD1222 dose. The origin of the receptors is an adult who received the AZD1222 COVID-19 vaccine.

J is TRBJ2-1 and V is TRBV6-4, with D maybe TRBD2 (6 bases). The CDR3 sequence is 13 residues long. V was clipped by 4 bases and J by 5 bases, with 9 bases between them. CDR1 is MRHNA and CDR2 is SNTAGT in the germline V gene. CDR3 bases: TGTGCCAGCAGTGCGGAGGGGAACAATGAGCAGTTCTTC. Amino acid sequence: CASSAEGNNEQFF.

This chain connects TRBV6-5 to TRBJ1-3; D is ambiguous. V was clipped by 6 bases and J by 1 base, with 4 bases between them. Germline CDR1 reads MNHEY; CDR2 reads SVGAGI. CDR3 length: 12 residues. CDR3 residues: CASRTSGNTIYF. The CDR3 DNA is TGTGCCAGCAGAACGTCTGGAAACACCATATATTTT.

A note on this clone: Other DNA sequences in this specimen translate into the identical CDR3. V usage is TRBV19 and J usage is TRBJ1-5; a possible D gene is TRBD1 (5 bases). V was cut by 1 base and J by 1 base, with 11 bases left in between. The CDR3 is made up of 16 amino acids. CDR1 and CDR2 from the germline V gene are LNHDA and SQIVND (reference sequence). CDR3 in amino acids: CASSIATGTSNQPQHF. In DNA form, the CDR3 reads TGTGCCAGTAGTATAGCGACGGGGACCAGCAATCAGCCCCAGCATTTT.

This chain links TRBV7-9 with TRBJ2-7; maybe TRBD2 (5 bases). CDR3 length: 14 amino acids. The germline CDR1 and CDR2 sequences are SEHNR and FQNEAQ (reference sequence). Trimming took 5 bases from V and 1 from J, leaving 12 bases between them. The CDR3 DNA follows: TGTGCCAGCAGCCGCCCGGGGATGTCCTACGAGCAGTACTTC. Its protein product is CASSRPGMSYEQYF.

The chain recombines TRBV19 with TRBJ1-1; 8 bases are a match to TRBD1. The CDR3 has 14 amino acids. Unmatched junction bases numbered 9, after V lost 6 bases and J lost 6 bases. Germline V gene data show CDR1 as LNHDA and CDR2 as SQIVND (reference sequence). CDR3 sequence: CASSRHQQGAEAFF. In DNA, the CDR3 is TGTGCCAGTAGCCGACACCAACAGGGGGCTGAAGCTTTCTTT.

This clone was observed a few times. The V gene is TRBV9, the J gene TRBJ2-5; possible D gene TRBD2, 6 bases. The germline CDR1 and CDR2 sequences are SGDLS and YYNGEE. Trimming removed 2 bases from V and 4 bases from J, with 12 bases in between. The CDR3 extends over 14 amino acids. CDR3 coding DNA: TGTGCCAGCAGCGTTAGCGGATGGGGAGAGACCCAGTACTTC. It translates to CASSVSGWGETQYF.

The chain combines TRBV5-1 with TRBJ2-5; 12 bases align to TRBD2. The CDR3 is 15 amino acids. V trimming: 0 bases; J trimming: 4 bases; junction bases outside the gene matches: 1. From germline, CDR1 is SGHRS and CDR2 YFSETQ. For the CDR3, the DNA is TGCGCCAGCAGCTTGGGACTAGCGGGAGTAGAGACCCAGTACTTC. Its translation: CASSLGLAGVETQYF.

V usage is TRBV2 and J usage is TRBJ2-1, with 10 bases fitting TRBD2. The CDR3 length is 13 residues. CDR1 and CDR2 (germline): SNHLY, FYNNEI. After removal of 7 bases from V and 7 bases from J, the junction contained 4 bases not matched to a gene. CDR3 bases: TGTGCCAGCACATTGGGACTAGCGAATGAGCAGTTCTTC. Translating gives CASTLGLANEQFF.

This sequence joins TRBV28 and TRBJ2-1; D perhaps matches TRBD2 (7 bases). The CDR3 has 14 residues. The V gene's germline CDR1 is MDHEN and CDR2 SYDVKM. V lost 7 bases to trimming and J lost 7 bases, with 17 bases between them. The CDR3 loop is CASTLGGRRNEQFF. The CDR3 DNA is TGTGCCAGCACCCTCGGGGGGCGGAGGAATGAGCAGTTCTTC.

This clone has a single count. The chain employs TRBV28 and TRBJ2-3, with unresolved D. The CDR3 loop spans 14 amino acids. Per the germline V gene, CDR1 is MDHEN and CDR2 is SYDVKM. V was cut by 3 bases and J by 0 bases, with 7 bases left in between. CDR3 DNA: TGTGCCAGCAGTTTGGCGACTAGCACAGATACGCAGTATTTT. Translating gives CASSLATSTDTQYF.

The chain links TRBV28 to TRBJ1-1; D not certain. In germline, CDR1 is MDHEN, CDR2 SYDVKM. There are 13 residues in the CDR3. V was clipped by 6 bases and J by 1 base, with 9 bases between them. The CDR3 protein is CASSPTPNTEAFF. CDR3 sequence (DNA): TGTGCCAGCAGCCCCACGCCGAACACTGAAGCTTTCTTT.

The genes are TRBV4-3 and TRBJ2-3; D gene ambiguous. Trimming shortened V by 0 bases and J by 7 bases, and 11 bases separated the two germline ends. Germline-derived CDR1 and CDR2 are LGHNA and YSLEER. The CDR3 runs to 14 residues. The CDR3 reads CASSQDFGDYTQYF. The CDR3, as DNA: TGCGCCAGCAGCCAAGATTTTGGGGATTATACGCAGTATTTT.

The genes are TRBV6-2 or TRBV6-3 and TRBJ2-2; D unresolved. Germline V CDR1 and CDR2: MNHEY, SVGEGT. Trimming removed 2 bases from V and 7 bases from J, with 8 bases in between. The CDR3 runs 13 residues. CDR3 DNA sequence: TGTGCCAGCAGTTACAGTGGTTACGGGGAGCTGTTTTTT. Amino acids: CASSYSGYGELFF.

The chain couples TRBV13 to TRBJ1-4; D may be TRBD1 (5 bases). This CDR3 spans 17 amino acids. Trimming stripped 2 bases from V and 0 bases from J, with 13 bases between. Per germline, CDR1 PRHDT and CDR2 FYEKMQ (reference sequence). The CDR3 loop reads CASSLTSIGATNEKLFF. In DNA form, the CDR3 reads TGTGCCAGCAGCTTAACGAGTATAGGGGCAACTAATGAAAAACTGTTTTTT.

The chain employs TRBV9 and TRBJ1-2; D uncertain. V lost 4 bases to trimming and J lost 0 bases, with 16 bases between them. This CDR3 contains 16 residues. Germline V gives CDR1 SGDLS, CDR2 YYNGEE. CDR3: CASSSPTREPNYGYTF. The CDR3 nucleotides read TGTGCCAGCAGCTCCCCCACCCGGGAACCTAACTATGGCTACACCTTC.

CDR3 region: CASSQGLAGVGGDTQYF. The CDR3 DNA reads as TGTGCCAGCAGCCAAGGACTAGCGGGAGTTGGGGGAGATACGCAGTATTTT. The chain is built from TRBV3-1 (or the pseudogene TRBV3-2) and TRBJ2-3; 12 bases match TRBD2. The CDR3 consists of 17 residues. V lost 1 base and J lost 5; bases outside the gene matches: 7. Germline V gives CDR1 LGHDT, CDR2 YNNKEL (reference sequence).

The J gene is TRBJ1-1, the V gene TRBV19, with D perhaps matching TRBD1 (5 bases). The V and J ends lost 6 bases and 6 bases respectively, with 17 bases between them. In germline, CDR1 is LNHDA, CDR2 SQIVND (reference sequence). This CDR3 spans 14 amino acids. CDR3 nucleotides: TGTGCCAGTAGCCCTGGGGGAGAACGGTCTGAAGCTTTCTTT. Protein sequence: CASSPGGERSEAFF.

CDR3 coding DNA: TGTGCCAGCAGCTTGAGGATTAGGGGTGTATTAGAGACCCAGTACTTC. Translating gives CASSLRIRGVLETQYF. This sequence joins TRBV5-6 and TRBJ2-5, with D perhaps matching TRBD1 (5 bases). The V gene's germline CDR1 is SGHDT and CDR2 YYEEEE. The CDR3 consists of 16 residues. V lost 1 base and J lost 4, with 17 bases in between.

The rearrangement links TRBV18 to TRBJ1-4; D is possibly TRBD1 (5 bases). V lost 3 bases, J lost 3 bases, and 11 bases lay in between. Per the germline V gene, CDR1 is KGHSH and CDR2 is LQKENI. This CDR3 is built from 15 residues. CDR3 coding DNA: TGTGCCAGCTCACCCCCAGGGCGGCCTAATGAAAAACTGTTTTTT. Amino acids: CASSPPGRPNEKLFF.

This clone was found once. The DNA for the CDR3 is TGTGCCAGCAGTGTAGAGACAGGGCCCAATGAGCAGTTCTTC. This translates into CASSVETGPNEQFF. The rearrangement uses TRBV6-4 and TRBJ2-1; the match to TRBD1 covers 7 bases. Looked up from germline, CDR1 is MRHNA and CDR2 is SNTAGT. Unmatched junction bases numbered 6, after V lost 4 bases and J lost 6 bases. The CDR3 is 14 amino acids.

The V gene is TRBV10-3, the J gene TRBJ2-3; no reliable D call. There are 14 residues in the CDR3. V gave up 6 bases and J gave up 0 bases, with 10 bases separating them. Germline V gene data show CDR1 as ENHRY and CDR2 as SYGVKD. The CDR3 DNA is TGTGCCATCAGCGATACAACTAGCACAGATACGCAGTATTTT. Translation: CAISDTTSTDTQYF.

This clone was detected only once. V gene TRBV27 combines with J gene TRBJ2-5; perhaps TRBD1 as D (6 bases). In germline, CDR1 is MNHEY, CDR2 SMNVEV (reference sequence). The V and J ends lost 6 bases and 7 bases respectively, with 15 bases between them. The CDR3 extends over 13 amino acids. CDR3 loop: CASRSDSGVTQYF. In nucleotides, the CDR3 is TGTGCCAGCAGATCGGACTCAGGGGTGACCCAGTACTTC.

The genes are TRBV30 and TRBJ2-1; 9 nucleotides agree with TRBD1. V shed 0 bases and J 9 bases; nucleotides not matched to a gene: 6. Germline CDR1 reads GTSNPN; CDR2 reads SVGIG (reference sequence). This CDR3 has 14 amino acids. For the CDR3, the DNA is TGTGCCTGGAGTGTGGGACAGGGCGCCGGTGAGCAGTTCTTC. Its protein is CAWSVGQGAGEQFF. The full variable domain, its missing parts supplied by reference TRBV30 and TRBJ2-1, is SQTIHQWPATLVQPVGSPLSLECTVEGTSNPNLYWYRQAAGRGLQLLFYSVGIGQISSEVPQNLSASRPQDRQFILSSKKLLLSDSGFYLCAWSVGQGAGEQFFGPGTRLTVL.

This clone was found a few times. V and J are TRBV10-3 and TRBJ1-6; D might be TRBD1 (5 bases). V was clipped by 0 bases and J by 6 bases, with 6 bases between them. CDR1 is ENHRY, CDR2 SYGVKD, per germline. This CDR3 region has 14 residues. The CDR3 here is CAISESGVNSPLHF. For the CDR3, the DNA is TGTGCCATCAGTGAGTCAGGGGTTAATTCACCCCTCCACTTT.

The chain is built from TRBV6-5 and TRBJ1-5, with D tentatively TRBD1 (6 bases). The CDR3 has 15 residues. The V end was cut by 6 bases, the J end by 5 bases, with 17 bases between. Germline V lookup: CDR1 MNHEY, CDR2 SVGAGI. The CDR3 DNA follows: TGTGCCAGCAGGTCGGCAGGGGTGGTGCATCAGCCCCAGCATTTT. This gives the protein CASRSAGVVHQPQHF.